The clone carrying this TCR beta chain appeared once. Its cognate antigen is unknown. This sample stems from a study of long-term antiretroviral therapy in people with HIV. Study observations and caveats: Comparison with controls showed narrower CDR3 length ranges in HIV repertoires. Dominant in the repertoire at all time points were clones expanded before ART.

Before DNA extraction, roughly 0.9-10 million cryopreserved PBMC were held in the samples. The V end was cut by 0 bases, the J end by 4 bases, with 10 bases between. This CDR3 comprises 14 residues. Germline CDR1 and CDR2: SGHDT and YYEEEE. Sequencing used immunoSEQ v3.0 at survey level. Some clones are missing from TCRdb's copy, which holds only in-frame ones; the method was immunoSEQ multiplex PCR. Of 29,000 or so clones listed, 90% to 95% are singletons. The genes are TRBV5-6 and TRBJ1-2; D is uncertain. The sequence was collected from a middle-aged man with HIV. The sample here was unsorted PBMCs, taken just over 7.3 years after starting antiretroviral therapy. The CDR3 coding sequence is TGTGCCAGCAGCTTGGTTGTGGAGTCCTATGGCTACACCTTC. It translates to CASSLVVESYGYTF.